The rows below give T cell receptor beta chains drawn from one sample of a study of somatic mutations in cytotoxic T cells in rheumatoid arthritis. Produced via immunoSEQ multiplex PCR; TCRdb's table is partial and in-frame only. The sample shows some 21,000 clones, approximately 81% of them seen only once. The specimen was CD8+ T cells sorted from blood. The receptors originated from an adult with rheumatoid arthritis. The CDR3 runs from the conserved cysteine through the conserved F or W. D genes are given only for firm matches. Some rows have no size entry. The others give once, few or many, or a class for an expanded clone.

clone size: -; V gene: TRBV5-6; D gene: -; J gene: TRBJ2-7; CDR3 DNA: TGTGCCAGCAGCTTTAATGGGTGGTCCTACGAGCAGTACTTC; CDR3 protein: CASSFNGWSYEQYF
clone size: -; V gene: TRBV6-6; D gene: -; J gene: TRBJ1-1; CDR3 DNA: TGTGCCAGCAGCCTACTCGAGGCAAACACTGAAGCTTTCTTT; CDR3 protein: CASSLLEANTEAFF
clone size: -; V gene: TRBV7-2; D gene: -; J gene: TRBJ1-1; CDR3 DNA: TGTGCCAGCAGCTCGTACGACCAGAACACTGAAGCTTTCTTT; CDR3 protein: CASSSYDQNTEAFF
clone size: -; V gene: TRBV15; D gene: TRBD1; J gene: TRBJ1-1; CDR3 DNA: TGTGCCACCACGGTCGCACGGACAGGGGTTATTCCGGGGGCTGAAGCTTTCTTT; CDR3 protein: CATTVARTGVIPGAEAFF
clone size: once; V gene: TRBV9; D gene: -; J gene: TRBJ2-3; CDR3 DNA: TGTGCCAGCAGCGCCGGGACGGGGAGCACAGATACACAGTATTTT; CDR3 protein: CASSAGTGSTDTQYF
clone size: -; V gene: TRBV28; D gene: -; J gene: TRBJ2-3; CDR3 DNA: TGTGCCAGCAGTTTCGGGGTTTTGGTGAACACAGATACGCAGTATTTT; CDR3 protein: CASSFGVLVNTDTQYF
clone size: -; V gene: TRBV11-2; D gene: -; J gene: TRBJ2-3; CDR3 DNA: TGTGCCAGCAGCTTGGGCAGGGTGGGCACAGATACGCAGTATTTT; CDR3 protein: CASSLGRVGTDTQYF
clone size: -; V gene: TRBV11-2; D gene: -; J gene: TRBJ1-1; CDR3 DNA: TGTGCCAGCAGCTCACCCCTCTGGGGTACTGAAGCTTTCTTT; CDR3 protein: CASSSPLWGTEAFF
clone size: once; V gene: TRBV6-5; D gene: -; J gene: TRBJ2-1; CDR3 DNA: TGTGCCAGCAGTCCCGGTTCCTACAATGAGCAGTTCTTC; CDR3 protein: CASSPGSYNEQFF
clone size: -; V gene: TRBV9; D gene: -; J gene: TRBJ1-1; CDR3 DNA: TGTGCCAGCAGCGTGTACAAGGGCCCGAACACTGAAGCTTTCTTT; CDR3 protein: CASSVYKGPNTEAFF
clone size: -; V gene: TRBV7-9; D gene: -; J gene: TRBJ2-1; CDR3 DNA: TGTGCCAGCAGCTCACTATCCTCAGGGTTGGGGGACAATGAGCAGTTCTTC; CDR3 protein: CASSSLSSGLGDNEQFF
clone size: -; V gene: TRBV6-1; D gene: -; J gene: TRBJ1-2; CDR3 DNA: TGTGCCAGCAGCCCCCGGGGGCCCGGCTACACCTTC; CDR3 protein: CASSPRGPGYTF
clone size: -; V gene: TRBV11-2; D gene: TRBD1; J gene: TRBJ1-1; CDR3 DNA: TGTGCCAGCAGCTCGCCTGGGGGGCAGGAGTCCAGGGGGAGCACTGAAGCTTTCTTT; CDR3 protein: CASSSPGGQESRGSTEAFF
clone size: -; V gene: TRBV14; D gene: -; J gene: TRBJ2-5; CDR3 DNA: TGTGAGGTCGGAGAGACCCAGTACTTC; CDR3 protein: CEVGETQYF
clone size: -; V gene: TRBV7-9; D gene: -; J gene: TRBJ2-5; CDR3 DNA: TGTGCCAGTGGACAGAGCCTTGGTAGTCGGACCCAGTACTTC; CDR3 protein: CASGQSLGSRTQYF
clone size: -; V gene: TRBV11-2; D gene: -; J gene: TRBJ2-4; CDR3 DNA: TGTGCCAGCAGCCAAGGGGGGGTTCCCATCAACATTCAGTACTTC; CDR3 protein: CASSQGGVPINIQYF
clone size: -; V gene: TRBV27; D gene: -; J gene: TRBJ2-1; CDR3 DNA: TGTGCCAGCAGATTGGGGGGGCCTGGCTACAATGAGCAGTTCTTC; CDR3 protein: CASRLGGPGYNEQFF